The 30 T cell receptor beta chains listed next were all sequenced from one sample in a study of blood T cell repertoires in COVID-19. The protocol was immunoSEQ multiplex PCR, while the TCRdb copy is restricted to in-frame clones and leaves out a portion. The data contain about 75,000 clones, more than 70% of them singletons. Input material: peripheral blood. Source of these receptors: a human donor in a cohort sampled during active COVID-19.

The rearrangement links TRBV3-1 (or the pseudogene TRBV3-2) to TRBJ1-1; TRBD1 matches 7 bases. With 2 bases clipped from V and 11 bases from J, the junction kept 5 bases outside the gene matches. CDR3 size: 12 residues. The germline gives CDR1 LGHDT, CDR2 YNNKEL (reference sequence). The CDR3 reads CASSQQGGWAFF. The CDR3 nucleotides are TGTGCCAGCAGCCAACAAGGGGGCTGGGCTTTCTTT.

This chain uses TRBV3-1 (or the pseudogene TRBV3-2) with TRBJ2-1; 10 nucleotides agree with TRBD2. J gave up 4 bases and V 0 bases, and 3 bases lay outside the gene matches. CDR1 and CDR2 (germline): LGHDT, YNNKEL (reference sequence). The CDR3 has 16 residues. The CDR3 bases are TGTGCCAGCAGCCAAGAGGTAGCGGGGGGTTACAATGAGCAGTTCTTC. It yields the protein CASSQEVAGGYNEQFF.

The J gene is TRBJ2-3, the V gene TRBV19, with TRBD2 matching 7 bases. V dropped 5 bases and J dropped 3; count of bases not matched to a gene: 8. CDR3 size: 15 residues. Germline CDR1 and CDR2: LNHDA and SQIVND (reference sequence). The CDR3: CASSPTRTSTDTQYF. The CDR3 coding sequence is TGTGCCAGTAGTCCCACTAGGACTAGTACAGATACGCAGTATTTT.

The rearrangement joins TRBV5-8 to TRBJ1-2; tentatively, D is TRBD1 (5 bases). The V end lost 2 bases, the J end lost 2 bases, and 7 bases lay between the germline ends. Germline V gives CDR1 SGHTS, CDR2 YDEGEE. The CDR3 has 13 residues. The CDR3 nucleotides read TGTGCCAGCAGCTTCGACAGAAACTATGGCTACACCTTC. Translation: CASSFDRNYGYTF.

V is TRBV20-1 and J is TRBJ2-7, with TRBD1 as a possible D gene (6 bases). Trimming shortened V by 3 bases and J by 3 bases, and 15 bases separated the two germline ends. The CDR3 is made up of 14 amino acids. The germline gives CDR1 DFQATT, CDR2 SNEGSKA (reference sequence). The CDR3 nucleotides read TGCAGTGCTAGTAAGGGGACACCCAGCTACGAGCAGTACTTC. Residues: CSASKGTPSYEQYF.

The J gene is TRBJ2-7, the V gene TRBV21-1; the listed D gene, TRBD1, was not tested against the DNA. TRBV21-1 is listed as a pseudogene. The CDR3 sequence is 13 residues long. The CDR3 DNA is TGTGCCAGCAGCAAAGGACATAACTACGAGCAGTACTTC. Its translation is CASSKGHNYEQYF.

This clone was found once. The chain links TRBV5-6 to TRBJ1-6; TRBD1 might be the D (5 bases). There are 14 residues in the CDR3. Trimming took off 6 bases at V and 6 bases at J, with 13 bases between the two ends. Germline CDR1 and CDR2: SGHDT and YYEEEE. Here the CDR3 DNA reads TGTGCCAGCACCCGTTCCGGGGGTAATTCACCCCTCCACTTT. This encodes CASTRSGGNSPLHF.

The V and J genes are TRBV19 and TRBJ2-2, with 7 bases that match TRBD1. CDR1 and CDR2 (germline): LNHDA, SQIVND (reference sequence). V lost 5 bases to trimming and J lost 7 bases; unmatched junction nucleotides: 4. This CDR3 has 13 amino acids. CDR3: CASSSQGIGELFF. In DNA, the CDR3 is TGTGCCAGTAGTTCACAGGGGATCGGGGAGCTGTTTTTT.

V is TRBV5-1 and J is TRBJ2-5; TRBD1 aligns across 10 bases. Germline values: CDR1 SGHRS, CDR2 YFSETQ. The CDR3 sequence is 15 residues long. Trimming cost V 4 bases and J 5 bases; bases outside gene matches: 8. Written as DNA, the CDR3 is TGCGCCAGCAGCACGACCGGGACAGGGGTGGAGACCCAGTACTTC. Translating gives CASSTTGTGVETQYF.

The V call is TRBV7-7, the J call TRBJ2-5, with 7 bases lining up with TRBD1. CDR1 and CDR2 from the germline V gene are SSHAT and FNYEAQ (reference sequence). This CDR3 contains 15 residues. Trimming at V came to 1 base and at J to 2 bases, leaving 4 bases not matched to a gene. The CDR3 nucleotides are TGTGCCAGCAGCTTAGGGATGGGACAGCAAGAGACCCAGTACTTC. It encodes CASSLGMGQQETQYF.

The V call is TRBV11-2, the J call TRBJ1-1; unclear D gene. The germline V and J ends were trimmed by 0 bases and 1 base, with 6 bases remaining between them. This CDR3 comprises 14 residues. Germline V CDR1 and CDR2: SGHAT, FQNNGV. The CDR3 DNA reads TGTGCCAGCAGCTTAGATCCAGGGAACACTGAAGCTTTCTTT. The encoded protein is CASSLDPGNTEAFF.

V usage is TRBV7-8 and J usage is TRBJ1-6; tentative D call: TRBD1 (6 bases). The V and J ends lost 5 bases and 2 bases respectively, with 10 bases between them. The CDR3 contains 15 residues. Germline V lookup: CDR1 SGHVS, CDR2 FQNEAQ. CDR3 amino acids: CASSPDRAYNSPLHF. CDR3 nucleotide sequence: TGTGCCAGCAGCCCGGACAGAGCCTATAATTCACCCCTCCACTTT.

This clone was seen only once. J is TRBJ2-7 and V is TRBV2; 9 nucleotides match TRBD2. The CDR3 contains 15 residues. With V trimmed by 4 bases and J by 3 bases, 7 bases remained unmatched. Germline CDR1 SNHLY, CDR2 FYNNEI. CDR3: CASSGGLAGHYEQYF. The CDR3 DNA reads as TGTGCCAGCAGTGGGGGTCTAGCGGGACACTACGAGCAGTACTTC.

V is TRBV23-1 and J is TRBJ2-7; 8 nucleotides agree with TRBD1. TRBV23-1 counts as an open reading frame of uncertain function. With 6 bases clipped from V and 2 bases from J, the junction kept 6 bases outside the gene matches. This CDR3 contains 14 residues. In DNA form, the CDR3 reads TGCGCCAGCAGCCCCGGACAGGGCCCCTACGAGCAGTACTTC. Protein sequence: CASSPGQGPYEQYF.

The gene calls are TRBV5-6 and TRBJ2-2, with 8 bases lining up with TRBD1. The CDR3 extends over 14 amino acids. Unmatched junction bases numbered 7, after V lost 7 bases and J lost 5 bases. From germline, CDR1 is SGHDT and CDR2 YYEEEE. The CDR3 nucleotides read TGTGCCAGCCTCAGACAGGGGCGGACCGGGGAGCTGTTTTTT. It is translated as CASLRQGRTGELFF.

The chain employs TRBV28 and TRBJ2-7; 10 positions match TRBD1. The junction had 9 bases not matched to a gene; V was cut back by 4 bases and J by 6 bases. Germline V gene lookup returns CDR1 MDHEN and CDR2 SYDVKM. This CDR3 is 15 amino acids long. This CDR3 is CASSYRDRGRSEQYF. The CDR3 nucleotides read TGTGCCAGCAGTTATCGGGACAGGGGTAGGTCCGAGCAGTACTTC.

The rearrangement links TRBV5-6 to TRBJ2-7, with 7 bases matching TRBD1. The length of the CDR3 is 15 residues. J was trimmed by 1 base and V by 2 bases; bases with no gene match: 6. Germline-derived CDR1 and CDR2 are SGHDT and YYEEEE. The CDR3: CASSFGDSSSYEQYF. The CDR3, as DNA: TGTGCCAGCAGCTTTGGGGACAGCTCATCCTACGAGCAGTACTTC.

V usage is TRBV10-2 and J usage is TRBJ1-1, with D possibly TRBD1 on 6 matching bases. The CDR3 sequence is 16 residues long. The V gene's germline CDR1 is WSHSY and CDR2 SAAADI. Trimming cost V 0 bases and J 3 bases, with 14 bases left between them. CDR3 residues: CASSESTPSGDTEAFF. DNA of the CDR3: TGCGCCAGCAGTGAGTCGACTCCCTCAGGGGACACTGAAGCTTTCTTT.

This clone was seen just once. The chain links TRBV7-9 to TRBJ2-7; 14 bases are a match to TRBD2. Germline CDR1 is SEHNR and CDR2 is FQNEAQ (reference sequence). This CDR3 spans 16 amino acids. The junction had 7 bases not matched to a gene; V was cut back by 5 bases and J by 4 bases. The CDR3 nucleotides are TGTGCCAGCAGCAGACGGACTAGCGGGAGGAGTTACGAGCAGTACTTC. Residues: CASSRRTSGRSYEQYF.

The V call is TRBV6-5, the J call TRBJ2-5; TRBD2 agrees at 8 bases. This CDR3 has 14 residues. Germline CDR1 reads MNHEY; CDR2 reads SVGAGI. V shed 6 bases, J shed 6 bases, and the junction held 9 bases outside the gene matches. CDR3 sequence reads: CASSDVAGGKTQYF. CDR3 nucleotide sequence: TGTGCCAGCAGCGACGTGGCGGGGGGCAAGACCCAGTACTTC.

V usage is TRBV5-4 and J usage is TRBJ2-1, with a weak D call TRBD1 (5 bases). From germline, CDR1 is SGHNT and CDR2 YYREEE (reference sequence). The V end lost 4 bases, the J end lost 7 bases, and 15 bases lay between the germline ends. The CDR3 runs 14 residues. The CDR3 spells CASSPRSPGNEQFF. As DNA, the CDR3 is TGTGCCAGCAGCCCGCGGTCCCCAGGGAATGAGCAGTTCTTC. Supplemented by reference TRBV5-4 and TRBJ2-1, the full variable domain reads ETGVTQSPTHLIKTRGQQVTLRCSSQSGHNTVSWYQQALGQGPQFIFQYYREEENGRGNFPPRFSGLQFPNYSSELNVNALELDDSALYLCASSPRSPGNEQFFGPGTRLTVL.

CDR3 region: CASRDNNYGYTF. CDR3 DNA sequence: TGTGCCAGCAGGGACAATAACTATGGCTACACCTTC. The chain employs TRBV28 and TRBJ1-2; TRBD1 might be the D (5 bases). This CDR3 is built from 12 residues. Germline V gene sequence: CDR1 MDHEN, CDR2 SYDVKM. V lost 6 bases, J lost 1 base, and 6 bases lay in between.

The V gene is TRBV28, the J gene TRBJ1-1, with D possibly being TRBD1 (5 bases). The CDR3 is made up of 15 amino acids. In germline, CDR1 is MDHEN, CDR2 SYDVKM. The V end lost 4 bases, the J end lost 1 base, and 13 bases lay between the germline ends. Written as DNA, the CDR3 is TGTGCCAGCAGTTCCCCTGGGGCAGGGAACACTGAAGCTTTCTTT. Translated, it gives CASSSPGAGNTEAFF.

This sequence joins TRBV14 and TRBJ2-3, with D possibly TRBD1 on 5 matching bases. The CDR3 loop spans 16 amino acids. Per the germline V gene, CDR1 is SGHDN and CDR2 is FVKESK. V shed 3 bases and J shed 5 bases, with 18 bases lying between them. The DNA for the CDR3 is TGTGCCAGCAGCCATTATAAGGGGCTCCAAATAGATACGCAGTATTTT. Translating it yields CASSHYKGLQIDTQYF.

CDR3 region: CATQRGGLTGELFF. The CDR3 nucleotides read TGTGCCACTCAACGGGGGGGGCTAACCGGGGAGCTGTTTTTT. The chain recombines TRBV5-4 with TRBJ2-2, with 8 bases identical to TRBD2. The CDR3 runs to 14 residues. The germline gives CDR1 SGHNT, CDR2 YYREEE (reference sequence). J was trimmed by 5 bases and V by 9 bases; bases with no gene match: 9.

The V gene is TRBV6-2 or TRBV6-3, the J gene TRBJ2-7, with 11 bases fitting TRBD2. This CDR3 contains 16 residues. V shed 0 bases and J 5 bases; nucleotides not matched to a gene: 6. Germline CDR1 and CDR2: MNHEY and SVGEGT. CDR3 sequence reads: CASSYSTSGSTDEQYF. Written as DNA, the CDR3 is TGTGCCAGCAGTTACTCTACTAGCGGGAGTACCGACGAGCAGTACTTC.

This clone has only one observation. This chain links TRBV6-5 with TRBJ1-1; D not certain. Looked up from germline, CDR1 is MNHEY and CDR2 is SVGAGI. The CDR3 contains 14 residues. V lost 2 bases and J 4 bases, leaving 11 bases between the germline ends. In DNA form, the CDR3 reads TGTGCCAGCAGTTACGGAGGCGTGATCACTGAAGCTTTCTTT. Translating gives CASSYGGVITEAFF.

The gene calls are TRBV27 and TRBJ1-1; D possibly corresponds to TRBD1 (6 bases). V lost 2 bases and J lost 1, with 8 bases in between. Germline V gene sequence: CDR1 MNHEY, CDR2 SMNVEV (reference sequence). This CDR3 spans 14 amino acids. CDR3 residues: CASSLRTANTEAFF. The CDR3, as DNA: TGTGCCAGCAGTTTAAGGACAGCGAACACTGAAGCTTTCTTT.

The rearrangement joins TRBV28 to TRBJ2-7; TRBD1 might be the D (6 bases). CDR3 length: 15 amino acids. The germline V and J ends were trimmed by 4 bases and 0 bases, with 13 bases remaining between them. Germline assignment: CDR1 MDHEN and CDR2 SYDVKM. CDR3 DNA sequence: TGTGCCAGCAGTTCGGACAGCGCAAGCTCCTACGAGCAGTACTTC. Translation gives CASSSDSASSYEQYF. The whole variable domain, remainder taken from reference TRBV28 and TRBJ2-7, is DVKVTQSSRYLVKRTGEKVFLECVQDMDHENMFWYRQDPGLGLRLIYFSYDVKMKEKGDIPEGYSVSREKKERFSLILESASTNQTSMYLCASSSDSASSYEQYFGPGTRLTVT.

The gene calls are TRBV10-3 and TRBJ1-2; 10 bases align to TRBD1. Trimming cost V 11 bases and J 2 bases; bases outside gene matches: 11. The CDR3 totals 15 residues. Germline CDR1 reads ENHRY; CDR2 reads SYGVKD. In DNA, the CDR3 is TGTGCCGCCGACCCGGGACAGGGGATGAACTATGGCTACACCTTC. Protein sequence: CAADPGQGMNYGYTF.